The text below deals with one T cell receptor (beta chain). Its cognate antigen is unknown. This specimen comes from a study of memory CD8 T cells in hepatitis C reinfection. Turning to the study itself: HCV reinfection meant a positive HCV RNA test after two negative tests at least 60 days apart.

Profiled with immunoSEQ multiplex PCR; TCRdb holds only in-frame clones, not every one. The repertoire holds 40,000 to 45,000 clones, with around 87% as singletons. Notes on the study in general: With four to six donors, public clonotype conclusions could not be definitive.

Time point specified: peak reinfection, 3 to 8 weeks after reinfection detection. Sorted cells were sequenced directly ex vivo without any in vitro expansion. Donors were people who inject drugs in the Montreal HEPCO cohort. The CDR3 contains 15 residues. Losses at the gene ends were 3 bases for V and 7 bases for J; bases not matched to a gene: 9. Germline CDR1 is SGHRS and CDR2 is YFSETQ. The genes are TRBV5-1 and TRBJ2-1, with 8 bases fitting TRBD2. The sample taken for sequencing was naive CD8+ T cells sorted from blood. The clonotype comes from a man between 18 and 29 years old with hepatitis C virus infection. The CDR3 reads CASSYLSGRGNEQFF. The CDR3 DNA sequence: TGCGCCAGCAGCTATTTGAGCGGGAGAGGGAATGAGCAGTTCTTC.